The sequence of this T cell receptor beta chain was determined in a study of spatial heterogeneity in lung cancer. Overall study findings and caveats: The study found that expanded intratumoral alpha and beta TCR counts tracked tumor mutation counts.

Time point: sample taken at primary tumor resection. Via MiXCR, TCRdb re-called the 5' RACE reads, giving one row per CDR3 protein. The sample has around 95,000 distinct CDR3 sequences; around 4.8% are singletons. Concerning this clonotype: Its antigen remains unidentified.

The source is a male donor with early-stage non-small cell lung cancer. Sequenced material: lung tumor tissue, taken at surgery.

The CDR3 DNA is TGTGCCAGCAGTTTATTGTTAATTAGGGGAGTAGCTAACTATGGCTACACCTTC. This encodes CASSLLLIRGVANYGYTF. The chain links TRBV28 to TRBJ1-2; TRBD1 might be the D (5 bases). Germline assignment: CDR1 MDHEN and CDR2 SYDVKM. This CDR3 has 18 residues. Trimming removed 1 base at V and 0 bases at J, with 18 bases between.